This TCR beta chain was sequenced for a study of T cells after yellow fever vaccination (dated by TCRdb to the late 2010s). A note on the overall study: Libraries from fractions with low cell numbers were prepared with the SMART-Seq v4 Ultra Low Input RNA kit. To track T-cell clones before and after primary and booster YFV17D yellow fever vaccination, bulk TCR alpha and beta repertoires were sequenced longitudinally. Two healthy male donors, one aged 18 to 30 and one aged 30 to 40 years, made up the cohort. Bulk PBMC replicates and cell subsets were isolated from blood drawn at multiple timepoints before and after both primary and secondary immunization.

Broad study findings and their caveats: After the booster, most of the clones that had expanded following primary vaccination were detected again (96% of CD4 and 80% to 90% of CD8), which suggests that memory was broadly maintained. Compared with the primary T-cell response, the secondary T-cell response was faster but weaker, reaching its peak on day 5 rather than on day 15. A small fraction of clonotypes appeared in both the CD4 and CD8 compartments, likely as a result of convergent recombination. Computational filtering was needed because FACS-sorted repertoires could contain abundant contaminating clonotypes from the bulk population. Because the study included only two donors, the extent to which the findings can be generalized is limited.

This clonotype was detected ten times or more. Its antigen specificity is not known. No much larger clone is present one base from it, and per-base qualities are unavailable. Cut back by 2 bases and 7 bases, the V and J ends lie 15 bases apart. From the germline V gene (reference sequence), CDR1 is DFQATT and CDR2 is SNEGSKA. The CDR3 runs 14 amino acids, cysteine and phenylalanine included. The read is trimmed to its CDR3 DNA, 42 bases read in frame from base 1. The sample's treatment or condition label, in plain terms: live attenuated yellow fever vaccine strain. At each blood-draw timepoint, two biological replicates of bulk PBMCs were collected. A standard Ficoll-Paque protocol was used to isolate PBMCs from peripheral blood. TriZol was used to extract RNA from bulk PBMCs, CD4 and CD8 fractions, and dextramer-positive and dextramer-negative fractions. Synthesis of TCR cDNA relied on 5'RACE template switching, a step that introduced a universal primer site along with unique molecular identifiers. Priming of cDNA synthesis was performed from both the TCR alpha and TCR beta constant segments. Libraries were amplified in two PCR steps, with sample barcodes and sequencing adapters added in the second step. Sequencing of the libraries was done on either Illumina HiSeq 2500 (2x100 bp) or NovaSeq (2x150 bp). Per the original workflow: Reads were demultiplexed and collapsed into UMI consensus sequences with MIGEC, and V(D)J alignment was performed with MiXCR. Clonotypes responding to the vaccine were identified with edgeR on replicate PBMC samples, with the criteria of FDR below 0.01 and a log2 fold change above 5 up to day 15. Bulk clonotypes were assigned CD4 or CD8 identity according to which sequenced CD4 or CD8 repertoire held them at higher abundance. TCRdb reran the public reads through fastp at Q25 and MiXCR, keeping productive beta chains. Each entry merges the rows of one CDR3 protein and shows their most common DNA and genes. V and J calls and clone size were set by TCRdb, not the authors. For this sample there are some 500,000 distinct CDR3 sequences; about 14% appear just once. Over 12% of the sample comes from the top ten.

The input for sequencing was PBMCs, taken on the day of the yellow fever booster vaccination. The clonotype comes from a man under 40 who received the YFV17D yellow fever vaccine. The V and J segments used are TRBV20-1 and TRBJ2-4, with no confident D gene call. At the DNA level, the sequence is TGCAGTGCTAGAATAGGGCCCCTGGGGAACATTCAGTACTTC. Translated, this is CSARIGPLGNIQYF.